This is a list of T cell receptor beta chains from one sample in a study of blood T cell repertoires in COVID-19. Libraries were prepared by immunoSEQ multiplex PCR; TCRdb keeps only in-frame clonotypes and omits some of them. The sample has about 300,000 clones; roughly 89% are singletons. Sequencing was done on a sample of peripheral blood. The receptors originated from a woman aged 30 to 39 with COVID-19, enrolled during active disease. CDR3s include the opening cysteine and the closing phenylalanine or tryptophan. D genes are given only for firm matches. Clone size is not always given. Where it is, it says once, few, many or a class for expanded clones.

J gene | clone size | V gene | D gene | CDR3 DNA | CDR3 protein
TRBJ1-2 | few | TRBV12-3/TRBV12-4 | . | TGTGCCAGCAGTGGGGGGACTGGGTATGGCTACACCTTC | CASSGGTGYGYTF
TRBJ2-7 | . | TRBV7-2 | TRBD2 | TGTGCCAGCAGCCTTAGCGGGGGAGTAGGCGAGCAGTACTTC | CASSLSGGVGEQYF
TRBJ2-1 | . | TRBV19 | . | TGTGCCAGTACGGGCGGGGATGAGCAGTTCTTC | CASTGGDEQFF
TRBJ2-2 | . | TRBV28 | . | TGTGCCACTCTTTTGGGCAGGGCCGGGGAGCTGTTTTTT | CATLLGRAGELFF
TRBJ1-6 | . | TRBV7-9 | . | TGTGCCAGCAGCGATCGACAGACCCTCTCACCCCTCCACTTT | CASSDRQTLSPLHF
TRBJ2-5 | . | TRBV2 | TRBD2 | TGTGCCAGCAGTGTGGGACTAGCGGGGGGTGAGACCCAGTACTTC | CASSVGLAGGETQYF
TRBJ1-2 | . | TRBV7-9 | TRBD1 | TGTGCCAGCAGCTTGAGGGGACAGTCGGAATGGAACTATGGCTACACCTTC | CASSLRGQSEWNYGYTF
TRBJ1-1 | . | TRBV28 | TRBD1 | TGTGCCAGCAGTGAACGTACAGGGGGCTGGTATGCTTTCTTT | CASSERTGGWYAFF
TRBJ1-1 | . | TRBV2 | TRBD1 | TGTGCCAGCAGCGGATCGACAGGGGCCAGGGGGACTGAAGCTTTCTTT | CASSGSTGARGTEAFF
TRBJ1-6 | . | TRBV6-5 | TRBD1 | TGTGCCAGCAGTCTGCTCGTGACAGGGATTTCACCCCTCCACTTT | CASSLLVTGISPLHF
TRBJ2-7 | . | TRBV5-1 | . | TGCGCCAGCAGCTTGGCCTCAGGATACGAGCAGTACTTC | CASSLASGYEQYF
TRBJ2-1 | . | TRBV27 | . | TGTGCCAGCAGTACCCCCGGGGTTCGGGGAAATGAGCAGTTCTTC | CASSTPGVRGNEQFF
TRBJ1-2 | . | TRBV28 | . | TGTGCCAGCAGACCGGGGGTCTCACCGAGGCACACCTTC | CASRPGVSPRHTF
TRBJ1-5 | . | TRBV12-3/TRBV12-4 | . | TGTGCCAGCAGTTCTCAGGGGTATCAGCCCCAGCATTTT | CASSSQGYQPQHF
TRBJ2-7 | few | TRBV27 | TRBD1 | TGTGCCAGCGGGCGAATACAGGGGGTGTCCTACGAGCAGTACTTC | CASGRIQGVSYEQYF
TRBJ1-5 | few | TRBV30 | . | TGTGCCTGGAGTGAATGGGCAGCTACTAATCAGCCCCAGCATTTT | CAWSEWAATNQPQHF
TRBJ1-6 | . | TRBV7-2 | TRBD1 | TGTGCCAGCAGCTTACAGGGGGCTGGGAATTCACCCCTCCACTTT | CASSLQGAGNSPLHF
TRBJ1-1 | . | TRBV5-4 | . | TGTGCCAGCAGCGATACAGGTGTCACTGAAGCTTTCTTT | CASSDTGVTEAFF
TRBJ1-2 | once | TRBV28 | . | TGTGCCAGCAGTTTAGCTTTGCGGGGCTACACCTTC | CASSLALRGYTF
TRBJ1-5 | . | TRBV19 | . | TGTGCCAGTAGTACCCACACGACAGTTAGCAATCAGCCCCAGCATTTT | CASSTHTTVSNQPQHF
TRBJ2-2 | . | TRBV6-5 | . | TGTGCCAGCAGTTCCCAGGGTTCCACCGGGGAGCTGTTTTTT | CASSSQGSTGELFF
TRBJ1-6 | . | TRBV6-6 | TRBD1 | TGTGTCAGCACTGGGACAGGAGAATTCTATAATTCACCCCTCCACTTT | CVSTGTGEFYNSPLHF
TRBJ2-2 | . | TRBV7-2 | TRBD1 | TGTGCCAGCAGCAAACAGGGGCCCGGACACACCGGGGAGCTGTTTTTT | CASSKQGPGHTGELFF
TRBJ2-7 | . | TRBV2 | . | TGTGCCAGCAGTGACCAGGGGCCACCCTACGAGCAGTACTTC | CASSDQGPPYEQYF
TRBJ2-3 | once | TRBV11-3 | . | TGTGCCAGCAGCTTCCTACCATATACGCAGTATTTT | CASSFLPYTQYF
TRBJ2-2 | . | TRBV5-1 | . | TGCGCCAGCAGCTCCGGGACAACGAACACCGGGGAGCTGTTTTTT | CASSSGTTNTGELFF
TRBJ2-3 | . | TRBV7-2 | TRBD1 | TGTGCCAGCAGCCTTGGGACAGGGGGGCGAGATACGCAGTATTTT | CASSLGTGGRDTQYF
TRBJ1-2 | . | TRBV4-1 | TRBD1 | TGCGCCAGCAGCCAAGAAGGACAGGGTCCATATGGCTACACCTTC | CASSQEGQGPYGYTF
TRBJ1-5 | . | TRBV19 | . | TGTGCCAGTAGTATGAATGGCCCGGGGAGTCAGCCCCAGCATTTT | CASSMNGPGSQPQHF
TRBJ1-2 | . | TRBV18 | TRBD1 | TGTGCCAGCTCACCACCGGGAGGGACAGGGGACTATGGCTACACCTTC | CASSPPGGTGDYGYTF
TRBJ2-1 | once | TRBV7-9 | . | TGTGCCAGCAGCCTCCGGGACAATGAGCAGTTCTTC | CASSLRDNEQFF
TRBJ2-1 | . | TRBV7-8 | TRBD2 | TGTGCCAGCAGCTTATTAGTGGGGGGGGATTACAATGAGCAGTTCTTC | CASSLLVGGDYNEQFF
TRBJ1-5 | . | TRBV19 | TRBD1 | TGTGCCAGTAGTGCGCGACAGGGTCCTCAGCCCCAGCATTTT | CASSARQGPQPQHF
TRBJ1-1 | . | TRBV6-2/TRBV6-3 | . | TGTGCCAGCAGTTACTCCTACTCCCAGGGTTTCACTGAAGCTTTCTTT | CASSYSYSQGFTEAFF
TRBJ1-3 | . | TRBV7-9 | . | TGTGCCAGCAGCTTGGACAGCCGAAACACCATATATTTT | CASSLDSRNTIYF
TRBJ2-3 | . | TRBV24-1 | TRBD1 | TGTGCCACCAGTGATTATAAAGGGGGCTACACAGATACGCAGTATTTT | CATSDYKGGYTDTQYF
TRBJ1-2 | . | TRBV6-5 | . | TGTGCCAGCAGCCTCAACAGGGTGGAAGGCTACACCTTC | CASSLNRVEGYTF
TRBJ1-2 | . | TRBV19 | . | TGTGCCAGTAGTCTCACCTTAGACACCTCTAACTATGGCTACACCTTC | CASSLTLDTSNYGYTF
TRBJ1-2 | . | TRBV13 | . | TGTGCCAGCAGCCTCTCTAAGAACTATGGCTACACCTTC | CASSLSKNYGYTF
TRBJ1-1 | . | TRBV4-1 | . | TGCGCCAGCAGCCAAGTAGGCAGGCTGAACACTGAAGCTTTCTTT | CASSQVGRLNTEAFF
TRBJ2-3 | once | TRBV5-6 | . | TGTGCCAGCAGCCTGACCGTGACTATCACAGATACGCAGTATTTT | CASSLTVTITDTQYF
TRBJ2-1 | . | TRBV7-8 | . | TGTGCCAGCAGCTTGCGGGTAGCGTACAATGAGCAGTTCTTC | CASSLRVAYNEQFF
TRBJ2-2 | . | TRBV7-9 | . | TGTGCCAGCAGCATTAGCCAAGCGGGGCTGTTTTTT | CASSISQAGLFF
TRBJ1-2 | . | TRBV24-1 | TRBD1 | TGTGCCACCAGTGATCCTAGTCGGACAGGGGAAATTGGCTACACCTTC | CATSDPSRTGEIGYTF
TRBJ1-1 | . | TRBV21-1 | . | TGTGCCAGCAGCAAACGGGTTGATACGGAGCTCATGAACACTGAAGCTTTCTTT | CASSKRVDTELMNTEAFF
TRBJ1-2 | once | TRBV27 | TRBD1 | TGTGCCAGCAGTTTAGGACAGGGGTTATATGGCTACACCTTC | CASSLGQGLYGYTF
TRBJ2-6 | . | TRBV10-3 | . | TGTGCCATCAGTGGCACTAGCTCTGGGGCCAACGTCCTGACTTTC | CAISGTSSGANVLTF
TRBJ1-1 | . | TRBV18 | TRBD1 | TGTGCCAGCTCACCAAGGGACAGGCCCGGGGGAACTGAAGCTTTCTTT | CASSPRDRPGGTEAFF
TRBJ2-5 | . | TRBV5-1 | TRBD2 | TGCGCCAGCAGCCCGGGACTAGTGGATTCGGGCGGAGAGACCCAGTACTTC | CASSPGLVDSGGETQYF
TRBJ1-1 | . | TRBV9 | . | TGTGCCAGCAGCGTAGGTTGGGGCATGAACACTGAAGCTTTCTTT | CASSVGWGMNTEAFF
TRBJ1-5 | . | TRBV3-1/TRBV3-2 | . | TGTGCCAGCAGCCAAGATAGGGGTAATCAGCCCCAGCATTTT | CASSQDRGNQPQHF
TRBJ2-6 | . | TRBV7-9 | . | TGTGCCAGCAGCTCGAAGGTAGCCTCCAGCTCTGGGGCCAACGTCCTGACTTTC | CASSSKVASSSGANVLTF
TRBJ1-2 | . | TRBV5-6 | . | TGTGCCAGCACCCCTGACAGGACCGATGGCTACACCTTC | CASTPDRTDGYTF
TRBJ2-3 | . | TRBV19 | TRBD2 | TGTGCCAGTACCCCCAGCGGGGTTAGCACAGATACGCAGTATTTT | CASTPSGVSTDTQYF
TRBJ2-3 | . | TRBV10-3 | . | TGTGCCATCAGTGAGTTCCAGGAGGGAGGCACAGATACGCAGTATTTT | CAISEFQEGGTDTQYF
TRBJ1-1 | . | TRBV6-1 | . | TGTGCCAGCAGTGAACCTGGGGCAGCCAACACTGAAGCTTTCTTT | CASSEPGAANTEAFF
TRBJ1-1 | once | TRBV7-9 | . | TGTGCCAGCAGTCCTGAGACAGATGAAGCTTTCTTT | CASSPETDEAFF
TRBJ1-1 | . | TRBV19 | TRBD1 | TGTGCCAGTAGTGTCTTAGGGACAGGGAACACTGAAGCTTTCTTT | CASSVLGTGNTEAFF